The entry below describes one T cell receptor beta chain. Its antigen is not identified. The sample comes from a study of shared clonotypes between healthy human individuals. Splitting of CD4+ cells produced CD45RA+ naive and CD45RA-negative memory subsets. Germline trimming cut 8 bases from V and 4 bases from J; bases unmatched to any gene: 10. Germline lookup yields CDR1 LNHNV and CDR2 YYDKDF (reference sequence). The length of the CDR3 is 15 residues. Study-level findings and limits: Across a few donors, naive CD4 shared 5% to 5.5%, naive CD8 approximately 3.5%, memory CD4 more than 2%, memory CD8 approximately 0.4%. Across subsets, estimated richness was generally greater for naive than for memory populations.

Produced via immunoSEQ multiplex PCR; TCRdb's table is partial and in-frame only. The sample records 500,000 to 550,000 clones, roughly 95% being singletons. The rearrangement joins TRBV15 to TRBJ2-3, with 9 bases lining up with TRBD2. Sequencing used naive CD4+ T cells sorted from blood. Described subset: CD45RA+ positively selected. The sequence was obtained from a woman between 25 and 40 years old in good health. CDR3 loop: CATGGSGRAPDTQYF. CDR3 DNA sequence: TGTGCCACCGGAGGTAGCGGGAGAGCCCCAGATACGCAGTATTTT.